One sample yielded the 26 T cell receptor beta chains listed below, sequenced in a study of T-cell memory formation after mild COVID-19. TCRdb re-called the 5' RACE reads through MiXCR, storing one row per CDR3 protein. This sample yields more than 350,000 distinct CDR3 sequences, of which roughly 21% are seen a single time; approximately 13% belongs to the top ten. Sequenced input: PBMCs or a T cell subset sorted from them (not recorded which). The receptor set was obtained from an adult woman who had mild COVID-19 (a few samples of this study predate the infection). Cell type and time point are not known.

V usage is TRBV7-9 and J usage is TRBJ2-5, with D possibly called TRBD1 or TRBD2 (5 bases each). V gave up 3 bases and J gave up 6 bases, with 8 bases separating them. Germline CDR1 SEHNR, CDR2 FQNEAQ (reference sequence). This CDR3 has 12 residues. The CDR3 is CASSFGAKTQYF. The CDR3 region has the DNA TGTGCCAGCAGCTTCGGGGCGAAGACCCAGTACTTC.

This clonotype was picked up a small number of times. The chain links TRBV19 to TRBJ2-1; 10 bases fit TRBD1. This CDR3 is built from 14 residues. CDR1 is LNHDA, CDR2 SQIVND, per germline (reference sequence). J gave up 2 bases and V 8 bases, and 3 bases lay outside the gene matches. DNA of the CDR3: TGTGCCAGTCGGGACAGGGGCGCCTACAATGAGCAGTTCTTC. Protein: CASRDRGAYNEQFF. Based on the CDR3 plus reference TRBV19 and TRBJ2-1, the full variable domain is DGGITQSPKYLFRKEGQNVTLSCEQNLNHDAMYWYRQDPGQGLRLIYYSQIVNDFQKGDIAEGYSVSREKKESFPLTVTSAQKNPTAFYLCASRDRGAYNEQFFGPGTRLTVL.

This clonotype was seen only a few times. DNA for the CDR3: TGCGCCAGCAGCGAGACAGGGATGCTCAATGGCTACACCTTC. This sequence encodes CASSETGMLNGYTF. This chain uses TRBV5-1 with TRBJ1-2; 7 bases map to TRBD1. Germline V gene data show CDR1 as SGHRS and CDR2 as YFSETQ. The V gene end was trimmed by 4 bases and the J gene end by 6 bases; junction bases not matched to a gene: 9. The CDR3 covers 14 residues.

This sequence joins TRBV30 and TRBJ2-3; D gene ambiguous. Trimming cost V 2 bases and J 4 bases, with 4 bases left between them. The CDR3 totals 11 residues. Germline V lookup: CDR1 GTSNPN, CDR2 SVGIG (reference sequence). CDR3 amino acids: CAWSFPDTQYF. CDR3 coding DNA: TGTGCCTGGAGTTTCCCAGATACGCAGTATTTT.

In this sample, this clonotype turned up a few times. This chain joins TRBV5-6 and TRBJ2-3; D possibly corresponds to TRBD2 (6 bases). V dropped 3 bases and J dropped 6 bases, with 17 bases sitting between them. CDR3 length: 15 amino acids. CDR1 SGHDT and CDR2 YYEEEE come from the germline V gene. This chain's CDR3 is CASSYRTNRWDTQYF. For the CDR3, the DNA is TGTGCCAGCAGCTACCGGACTAATCGCTGGGATACGCAGTATTTT.

In DNA, the CDR3 is TGCGCCAGCAGCTCCCGTGGGCCTAGCGGGAGGGCCTACGAGCAGTACTTC. It specifies CASSSRGPSGRAYEQYF. The rearrangement links TRBV5-1 to TRBJ2-7; TRBD2 agrees at 12 bases. After removal of 3 bases from V and 2 bases from J, the junction contained 9 bases not matched to a gene. The CDR3 sequence is 17 residues long. Germline V gene data show CDR1 as SGHRS and CDR2 as YFSETQ.

In its sample, this clonotype was seen a few times. The V call is TRBV12-3 or TRBV12-4, the J call TRBJ1-5, with TRBD1 matching over 9 bases. CDR3 length: 15 residues. Unmatched junction bases numbered 5, after V lost 8 bases and J lost 0 bases. Here the CDR3 DNA reads TGTGCCAGCTGCCGGACAGGGGATAGCAATCAGCCCCAGCATTTT. It encodes CASCRTGDSNQPQHF.

V usage is TRBV5-6 and J usage is TRBJ2-1; no definite D call. Trimming took off 0 bases at V and 8 bases at J, with 6 bases between the two ends. Germline V gene lookup returns CDR1 SGHDT and CDR2 YYEEEE. The CDR3 length is 12 residues. The chain's CDR3 is CASSLVADEQFF. The CDR3 coding sequence is TGTGCCAGCAGCTTGGTTGCTGATGAGCAGTTCTTC.

This clonotype has only a few counts. The rearrangement links TRBV6-1 to TRBJ2-1; no definite D call. The ends were cut back, 3 bases at V and 0 bases at J, with 9 bases in the middle. The CDR3 has 15 amino acids. Germline CDR1 and CDR2: MNHNS and SASEGT. CDR3 sequence reads: CASSENWSSYNEQFF. As DNA, the CDR3 is TGTGCCAGCAGTGAGAATTGGAGCTCCTACAATGAGCAGTTCTTC.

The chain couples TRBV27 to TRBJ2-3; no clear D gene. The CDR3 is 13 amino acids. CDR1 and CDR2 (germline): MNHEY, SMNVEV (reference sequence). Trimming pared 3 bases from V and 4 bases from J, leaving 8 bases between. The CDR3: CASSFRVSDTQYF. The DNA of the CDR3 is TGTGCCAGCAGTTTCAGAGTGTCAGATACGCAGTATTTT.

The chain has TRBV5-4 and TRBJ2-3; 9 bases are shared with TRBD2. V lost 0 bases to trimming and J lost 6 bases; unmatched junction nucleotides: 2. There are 14 residues in the CDR3. Germline CDR1 SGHNT, CDR2 YYREEE (reference sequence). CDR3 protein: CASSLDSGSDTQYF. In DNA, the CDR3 is TGTGCCAGCAGCTTGGATAGCGGGAGTGATACGCAGTATTTT. Drawing the rest from reference TRBV5-4 and TRBJ2-3, the complete variable domain is ETGVTQSPTHLIKTRGQQVTLRCSSQSGHNTVSWYQQALGQGPQFIFQYYREEENGRGNFPPRFSGLQFPNYSSELNVNALELDDSALYLCASSLDSGSDTQYFGPGTRLTVL.

This rearrangement joins TRBV27 to TRBJ2-7, with 10 bases fitting TRBD2. Germline CDR1 MNHEY, CDR2 SMNVEV (reference sequence). The CDR3 has 14 residues. Germline trimming cut 3 bases from V and 2 bases from J; bases unmatched to any gene: 1. CDR3 DNA: TGTGCCAGCAGTTTCACTAGCGGGACCTACGAGCAGTACTTC. Its translation is CASSFTSGTYEQYF.

This clonotype was picked up one time. The chain couples TRBV4-1 to TRBJ2-7, with 9 bases lining up with TRBD1. V lost 4 bases and J lost 6; bases outside the gene matches: 7. This CDR3 comprises 14 residues. CDR1 is MGHRA and CDR2 is YSYEKL in the germline V gene. The CDR3, as DNA: TGCGCCAGCAGCCCGCAGGGGGGACAGGGCGAGCAGTACTTC. This gives the protein CASSPQGGQGEQYF.

Many counts were recorded for this clonotype. The genes are TRBV5-1 and TRBJ2-7, with D possibly being TRBD2 (5 bases). The length of the CDR3 is 14 residues. CDR1 and CDR2 from the germline V gene are SGHRS and YFSETQ. V was trimmed by 2 bases and J by 5 bases, leaving 14 bases between them. Here the CDR3 DNA reads TGCGCCAGCAGCTTTGGTACGAGGGAGCACGAGCAGTACTTC. Amino acid sequence: CASSFGTREHEQYF.

V and J are TRBV7-2 and TRBJ2-2, with 7 bases lining up with TRBD1. This CDR3 contains 14 residues. Germline V CDR1 and CDR2: SGHTA, FQGNSA. V lost 1 base and J lost 6; bases outside the gene matches: 2. The CDR3 here is CASSLVQGAGELFF. CDR3 nucleotide sequence: TGTGCCAGCAGCTTAGTTCAGGGGGCCGGGGAGCTGTTTTTT.

J is TRBJ1-1 and V is TRBV5-1, with D tentatively TRBD1 (5 bases). V was trimmed by 0 bases and J by 1 base, leaving 13 bases between them. This CDR3 is 16 amino acids long. Germline loops: CDR1 SGHRS, CDR2 YFSETQ. The CDR3 here is CASSLDVRQGNTEAFF. The CDR3 DNA reads as TGCGCCAGCAGCTTGGATGTTCGCCAGGGGAACACTGAAGCTTTCTTT.

The V and J genes are TRBV14 and TRBJ1-1; TRBD1 aligns across 8 bases. CDR1 is SGHDN, CDR2 FVKESK, per germline. V shed 6 bases and J 4 bases; nucleotides not matched to a gene: 25. The CDR3 totals 20 residues. CDR3 loop: CASSPPRLGQGAVRGTEAFF. As DNA, the CDR3 is TGTGCCAGCAGTCCCCCTCGTCTCGGACAGGGCGCCGTCCGTGGCACTGAAGCTTTCTTT. The variable domain in full, with the rest retrieved from reference TRBV14 and TRBJ1-1, is EAGVTQFPSHSVIEKGQTVTLRCDPISGHDNLYWYRRVMGKEIKFLLHFVKESKQDESGMPNNRFLAERTGGTYSTLKVQPAELEDSGVYFCASSPPRLGQGAVRGTEAFFGQGTRLTVV.

The CDR3 DNA is TGTGCCAGCAGCGATACATGGGCGGCGGGAAACACCATATATTTT. It is translated as CASSDTWAAGNTIYF. The chain has TRBV9 and TRBJ1-3; D ambiguous. V lost 3 bases and J lost 4, with 14 bases in between. CDR3 size: 15 residues. In germline, CDR1 is SGDLS, CDR2 YYNGEE.

The table lists this clonotype with many counts. The chain couples TRBV6-2 or TRBV6-3 to TRBJ2-2; D not resolved. CDR3 size: 12 residues. V shed 5 bases and J shed 7 bases, with 8 bases lying between them. Germline CDR1 MNHEY, CDR2 SVGEGT. CDR3 residues: CASSGFGGELFF. CDR3 sequence (DNA): TGTGCCAGCAGTGGGTTTGGCGGGGAGCTGTTTTTT.

The chain has TRBV6-2 or TRBV6-3 and TRBJ1-2; D call uncertain. V lost 2 bases and J lost 0, with 13 bases in between. Germline loops: CDR1 MNHEY, CDR2 SVGEGT. The CDR3 contains 16 residues. The CDR3 sequence: CASSYAVGTANYGYTF. Here the CDR3 DNA reads TGTGCCAGCAGTTACGCAGTCGGAACAGCTAACTATGGCTACACCTTC.

This chain uses TRBV7-9 with TRBJ1-1; tentative D call: TRBD1 (5 bases). Trimming removed 3 bases at V and 4 bases at J, with 18 bases between. The length of the CDR3 is 16 residues. The germline CDR1 and CDR2 sequences are SEHNR and FQNEAQ (reference sequence). The CDR3 is CASSFNIAGEVTEAFF. The CDR3 DNA reads TGTGCCAGCAGCTTCAACATCGCGGGGGAGGTCACTGAAGCTTTCTTT.

The V gene is TRBV12-3 or TRBV12-4, the J gene TRBJ1-1; 8 bases match TRBD1. CDR3 length: 13 residues. Trimming at V came to 6 bases and at J to 9 bases, leaving 9 bases not matched to a gene. The CDR3 is CASSLRDRYQAFF. In nucleotides, the CDR3 is TGTGCCAGCAGCTTAAGGGACAGGTACCAAGCTTTCTTT.

This clonotype has a single count. The chain employs TRBV6-5 and TRBJ2-1, with TRBD1 matching over 9 bases. This CDR3 has 15 residues. J was trimmed by 8 bases and V by 5 bases; bases with no gene match: 10. The germline V gene has CDR1 MNHEY and CDR2 SVGAGI. The CDR3 sequence: CASSGFGTGTDEQFF. Written as DNA, the CDR3 is TGTGCCAGCAGTGGTTTCGGGACAGGGACAGATGAGCAGTTCTTC.

This clonotype was detected a few times. The chain employs TRBV7-9 and TRBJ2-7; 11 bases are shared with TRBD1. Germline assignment: CDR1 SEHNR and CDR2 FQNEAQ (reference sequence). This CDR3 comprises 15 residues. With 6 bases clipped from V and 4 bases from J, the junction kept 8 bases outside the gene matches. DNA of the CDR3: TGTGCCAGCAGGTCAACCGGGACAGGGGGTTACGAGCAGTACTTC. Translating it yields CASRSTGTGGYEQYF. Variable domain in full (rest from reference TRBV7-9 and TRBJ2-7): DTGVSQNPRHKITKRGQNVTFRCDPISEHNRLYWYRQTLGQGPEFLTYFQNEAQLEKSRLLSDRFSAERPKGSFSTLEIQRTEQGDSAMYLCASRSTGTGGYEQYFGPGTRLTVT.

V usage is TRBV6-5 and J usage is TRBJ2-3; D not resolved. V was shortened by 7 bases and J by 0 bases, with 5 bases between the two germline ends. CDR3 length: 12 residues. CDR1 and CDR2 (germline): MNHEY, SVGAGI. The CDR3 DNA sequence: TGTGCCAGCAAAACCAGCACAGATACGCAGTATTTT. Translation gives CASKTSTDTQYF.

The chain has TRBV3-1 and TRBJ2-7; D call uncertain. This CDR3 region has 13 residues. V was trimmed by 1 base and J by 10 bases, leaving 14 bases between them. From germline, CDR1 is LGHDT and CDR2 YNNKEL (reference sequence). The DNA of the CDR3 is TGTGCCAGCAGCCAAGTGATCACGGAAAAACAGTACTTC. Translated, it gives CASSQVITEKQYF.